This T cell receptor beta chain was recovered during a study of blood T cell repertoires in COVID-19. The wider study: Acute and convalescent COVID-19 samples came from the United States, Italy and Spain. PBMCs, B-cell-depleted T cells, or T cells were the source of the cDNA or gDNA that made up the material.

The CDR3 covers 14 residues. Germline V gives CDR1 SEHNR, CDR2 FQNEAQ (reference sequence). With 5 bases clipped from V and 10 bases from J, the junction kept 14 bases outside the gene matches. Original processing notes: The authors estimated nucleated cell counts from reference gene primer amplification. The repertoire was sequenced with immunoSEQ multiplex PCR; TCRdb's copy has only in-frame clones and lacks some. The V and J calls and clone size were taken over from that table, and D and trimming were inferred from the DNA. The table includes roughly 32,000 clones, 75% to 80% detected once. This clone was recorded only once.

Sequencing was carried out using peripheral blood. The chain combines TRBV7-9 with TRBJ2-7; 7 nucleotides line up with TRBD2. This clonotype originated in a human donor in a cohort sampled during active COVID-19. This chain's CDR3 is CASSGFLGGDLQYF. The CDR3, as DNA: TGTGCCAGCAGCGGGTTTTTGGGGGGGGATCTCCAGTACTTC.